Sequencing of this TCR beta chain was carried out in a study of PD-L1 blockade in urothelial cancer. In the study overall: The year 2014 saw patients start atezolizumab, 1,200 mg intravenously every 3 weeks. Patients had received 0 to 3 prior chemotherapy regimens.

In this sample, this clone turned up a few times. The assay was immunoSEQ multiplex PCR, and TCRdb's table has in-frame clones only and misses some. This sample yields more than 45,000 clones, of which approximately 80% are seen a single time; about 3.6% belongs to the top ten. From germline, CDR1 is SGDLS and CDR2 YYNGEE. V gave up 0 bases and J gave up 0 bases; unmatched junction bases: 9. The CDR3 sequence is 19 residues long. This receptor was identified in a man between 65 and 85 years old with urothelial cancer. The chain joins TRBV9 to TRBJ1-3; 10 positions agree with TRBD1. Source: PBMCs, taken around atezolizumab (anti-PD-L1) treatment. This CDR3 reads CASSVGGGGQGISGNTIYF. The CDR3 DNA follows: TGTGCCAGCAGCGTAGGAGGCGGGGGACAGGGGATCTCTGGAAACACCATATATTTT.